The clone carrying this T cell receptor beta chain was seen ten or more times. Its antigen is currently unknown. Axillary draining lymph nodes of breast cancer patients supplied the node samples. CDR1 is LGHNA, CDR2 YSLEER, per germline. The CDR3 has 17 residues. V trimming: 0 bases; J trimming: 3 bases; junction bases outside the gene matches: 7. This sample is drawn from a study of breast tumors, draining lymph nodes, adjacent tissues. Overall study findings and caveats: Tumor TCR diversity was below lymph nodes but above nontumor tissue. Luminal-like breast cancer showed significantly higher tumor–nontumor repertoire similarity than basal-like.

MiXCR was run by TCRdb on the multiplex PCR reads, yielding one entry per CDR3 protein. The data hold about 180,000 distinct CDR3 sequences, with 25% to 40% observed a single time. The rearrangement links TRBV4-3 to TRBJ2-7; 11 bases are shared with TRBD2. This TCR came from a female donor with breast cancer. Some clones in this sample may be carry-over from other donors' samples. The sequencing input was axillary lymph node tissue. The CDR3 bases are TGCGCCAGCAGCCAAGACGGGCTAGCGGGGGGCCTCTACGAGCAGTACTTC. Translating gives CASSQDGLAGGLYEQYF.